The 12 T cell receptor beta chains in this list originate from one sample, sequenced in a study of beta chain features in type 1 diabetes. Expressed TCRB transcripts got sequenced, as all isolated RNA was reverse transcribed. Generated by immunoSEQ multiplex PCR, the TCRdb table keeps only in-frame clones and is missing some. The sample holds a few hundred thousand clones, 30% seen once. The specimen was naive CD4+ T cells from blood. These receptors came from a young man in good health.

This clone was recorded only once. V gene TRBV10-1 combines with J gene TRBJ1-1; 7 bases line up with TRBD1. The CDR3 totals 13 residues. V trimming: 6 bases; J trimming: 5 bases; junction bases outside the gene matches: 6. Per germline, CDR1 WNHNN and CDR2 SYGVQD (reference sequence). Here the CDR3 reads CASREQGKTEAFF. The CDR3 DNA reads TGCGCCAGCAGGGAACAGGGGAAAACTGAAGCTTTCTTT.

The V call is TRBV27, the J call TRBJ2-7; D is possibly TRBD2 (5 bases). The germline gives CDR1 MNHEY, CDR2 SMNVEV (reference sequence). Trimming left V 3 bases short and J 4 bases short, with 10 bases between. The CDR3 has 13 amino acids. The CDR3 here is CASSLRARYEQYF. The CDR3 region has the DNA TGTGCCAGCAGTTTGAGGGCTCGGTACGAGCAGTACTTC.

This clone has only a few counts. The chain has TRBV19 and TRBJ1-1, with D maybe TRBD1 (6 bases). CDR3 length: 14 amino acids. CDR1 is LNHDA, CDR2 SQIVND, per germline (reference sequence). The V end lost 3 bases, the J end lost 5 bases, and 13 bases lay between the germline ends. The CDR3, as DNA: TGTGCCAGTAGTATCACAACAGGGCGAACTGAAGCTTTCTTT. Its translation is CASSITTGRTEAFF.

The genes are TRBV4-1 and TRBJ1-1; D is unresolved. The CDR3 covers 14 residues. Germline V lookup: CDR1 MGHRA, CDR2 YSYEKL. The V gene lost 3 bases and the J gene lost 0 bases, with 8 bases spanning the gap. Written as DNA, the CDR3 is TGCGCCAGCAGCCATCCAGGTCTGAACACTGAAGCTTTCTTT. This encodes CASSHPGLNTEAFF.

This clone was seen a single time. The chain links TRBV2 to TRBJ2-1; D is ambiguous. The CDR3 length is 15 residues. The ends were cut back, 7 bases at V and 7 bases at J, with 20 bases in the middle. Germline CDR1 SNHLY, CDR2 FYNNEI. This chain's CDR3 is CASTSWPSLGNEQFF. The CDR3 DNA sequence: TGTGCCAGCACCTCCTGGCCCAGCCTGGGGAATGAGCAGTTCTTC.

The chain employs TRBV25-1 and TRBJ2-1; a possible D gene is TRBD1 (6 bases). Per germline, CDR1 MGHDK and CDR2 SYGVNS. This CDR3 is 14 amino acids long. Trimming took 4 bases from V and 2 from J, leaving 9 bases between them. DNA of the CDR3: TGTGCCAGCAGTGCCGGACAGACCTACAATGAGCAGTTCTTC. Translating it yields CASSAGQTYNEQFF.

This clone showed up just a few times. The chain carries TRBV7-9 and TRBJ2-2; no firm D call. The CDR3 has 8 residues. CDR1 and CDR2 (germline): SEHNR, FQNEAQ (reference sequence). Here the CDR3 reads CAGRELFF. As DNA, the CDR3 is TGTGCTGGCCGGGAGCTGTTTTTT.

This rearrangement joins TRBV5-1 to TRBJ2-7; D may match TRBD1 or TRBD2 (5 bases each). Germline V gene data show CDR1 as SGHRS and CDR2 as YFSETQ. V shed 0 bases and J shed 5 bases, with 12 bases lying between them. CDR3 length equals 14 residues. This chain's CDR3 is CASSLVAGRDEQYF. Here the CDR3 DNA reads TGCGCCAGCAGCTTGGTGGCAGGGCGGGACGAGCAGTACTTC. Complete variable domain (other parts from reference TRBV5-1 and TRBJ2-7): KAGVTQTPRYLIKTRGQQVTLSCSPISGHRSVSWYQQTPGQGLQFLFEYFSETQRNKGNFPGRFSGRQFSNSRSEMNVSTLELGDSALYLCASSLVAGRDEQYFGPGTRLTVT.

This clone was counted a few times. V is TRBV10-3 and J is TRBJ2-3, with 8 bases aligning to TRBD2. J gave up 4 bases and V 8 bases, and 5 bases lay outside the gene matches. This CDR3 is 13 amino acids long. CDR1 and CDR2 (germline): ENHRY, SYGVKD. In nucleotides, the CDR3 is TGTGCCATCGGACTAGCCGGAGCAGATACGCAGTATTTT. Translated, it gives CAIGLAGADTQYF.

J is TRBJ2-7 and V is TRBV7-6; D could derive from TRBD1 or TRBD2 (5 bases each). Germline CDR1 and CDR2: SGHVS and FNYEAQ. The CDR3 runs 13 residues. Deletions cut 8 bases from V and 2 bases from J, with 13 bases between. The CDR3 loop is CASAPGATYEQYF. The CDR3, as DNA: TGTGCCAGCGCACCCGGGGCCACCTACGAGCAGTACTTC.

The V gene is TRBV25-1, the J gene TRBJ1-2; D is uncertain. Trimming took off 1 base at V and 4 bases at J, with 10 bases between the two ends. The germline gives CDR1 MGHDK, CDR2 SYGVNS. The CDR3 totals 14 residues. The CDR3 reads CASSEWSESYGYTF. The CDR3 DNA follows: TGTGCCAGCAGTGAATGGTCCGAGAGCTATGGCTACACCTTC.

The chain employs TRBV6-5 and TRBJ1-2; TRBD1 aligns across 7 bases. The CDR3 consists of 15 residues. Germline CDR1 is MNHEY and CDR2 is SVGAGI. Losses at the gene ends were 5 bases for V and 2 bases for J; bases not matched to a gene: 8. The CDR3 protein is CASSPDWDSNYGYTF. CDR3 in DNA: TGTGCCAGCAGTCCAGATTGGGACAGCAACTATGGCTACACCTTC.